What follows describes a single TCR beta chain. This record comes from a study of blood T cell repertoires in COVID-19. As processed by the authors: Researchers report that nucleated cell counts were estimated from reference gene primer amplification. Clones were read by immunoSEQ multiplex PCR, and TCRdb kept only the in-frame ones, dropping some. The V and J calls and clone size come from that table; D and trimming were worked out from the DNA. The sample yields 45,000 to 60,000 clones, more than 70% seen once. The CDR3 consists of 15 residues. Trimming at V came to 3 bases and at J to 5 bases, leaving 8 bases not matched to a gene. Per germline, CDR1 DFQATT and CDR2 SNEGSKA (reference sequence).

The sample comprised peripheral blood. The chain is built from TRBV20-1 and TRBJ2-3; 10 nucleotides align to TRBD2. The TCR was taken from a human donor in a cohort sampled during active COVID-19. CDR3 sequence: CSASPSGRAEDTQYF. The CDR3 DNA sequence: TGCAGTGCTAGTCCGAGCGGGAGGGCCGAAGATACGCAGTATTTT.